A single sample is the source of the 16 T cell receptor beta chains below, sequenced in a study of human T cells and chemical hapten exposure. TCRdb passed the RACE reads through MiXCR, listing each CDR3 protein once. The sample includes fewer than 100,000 distinct CDR3 sequences, approximately 11% of them seen just once. Time point specified: patch test 3, about 24 weeks after DPC sensitization. Treatment in this sample: therapeutic diphenylcyclopropenone sensitization with weekly scalp DPC. The sample was whole blood, taken in connection with sensitization to the hapten diphenylcyclopropenone (DPC). The receptors derive from a woman aged 25 to 39 with alopecia areata. Some clones in this sample may be carry-over from other donors' samples.

This clonotype was picked up a small number of times. The chain has TRBV5-8 and TRBJ2-7, with 12 bases identical to TRBD2. The germline V gene encodes CDR1 SGHTS and CDR2 YDEGEE. Losses at the gene ends were 1 base for V and 9 bases for J; bases not matched to a gene: 11. This CDR3 has 16 amino acids. The CDR3 nucleotides are TGTGCCAGCAGCTTGACTGGGACTAGCGGGTCAAGTAGGCAGTACGTC. Protein product: CASSLTGTSGSSRQYV.

There are many counts of this clonotype. V and J are TRBV12-3 or TRBV12-4 and TRBJ1-5; TRBD1 matches 10 bases. Trimming took 5 bases from V and 7 from J; bases not matched to a gene: 8. This CDR3 comprises 15 residues. The CDR3 region has the DNA TGTGCCAGCAGTCCGGGACAGGGGTATGGACAGCCCCAGCATTTT. Its translation is CASSPGQGYGQPQHF.

This clonotype was observed a handful of times. This chain connects TRBV12-3 or TRBV12-4 to TRBJ1-4; 11 nucleotides align to TRBD1. The CDR3 is made up of 14 amino acids. Trimming at V came to 6 bases and at J to 8 bases, leaving 5 bases not matched to a gene. This CDR3 reads CASRLGQGVEKLFF. Here the CDR3 DNA reads TGTGCCAGCAGACTGGGACAGGGGGTGGAAAAACTGTTTTTT.

In its sample, this clonotype was seen many times. One end of the junction varies from germline; a read error may be responsible. This rearrangement joins TRBV5-1 to TRBJ2-5, with D possibly matching TRBD1 (5 bases). This CDR3 contains 14 residues. Germline lookup yields CDR1 SGHRS and CDR2 YFSETQ. As DNA, the CDR3 is TGTGCCAGCAGTTTAAGGACAAACCAAGAGACCCAGTACTTC. Translated, it gives CASSLRTNQETQYF.

Comment on this clonotype: It may be a read error: a sequence one base away is much more abundant. J is TRBJ1-2 and V is TRBV5-4, with a tentative D call TRBD1 (5 bases). The length of the CDR3 is 15 residues. CDR1 is SGHNT and CDR2 is YYREEE in the germline V gene (reference sequence). The CDR3 DNA follows: TGTGACAGCAGCTTGGTCGGCAGGGAGGCATATGGCTACACCTTC. Amino acid sequence: CDSSLVGREAYGYTF.

Many counts were recorded for this clonotype. V is TRBV7-2 and J is TRBJ2-1; 8 positions match TRBD2. Germline V gene data show CDR1 as SGHTA and CDR2 as FQGNSA. The junction had 7 bases not matched to a gene; V was cut back by 2 bases and J by 7 bases. CDR3 length: 15 amino acids. The CDR3 coding sequence is TGTGCCAGCAGCTTATGGGATTCGGGAGGGAATGAGCAGTTCTTC. Encoded protein: CASSLWDSGGNEQFF. The full variable domain, completed using reference TRBV7-2 and TRBJ2-1, is GAGVSQSPSNKVTEKGKDVELRCDPISGHTALYWYRQSLGQGLEFLIYFQGNSAPDKSGLPSDRFSAERTGGSVSTLTIQRTQQEDSAVYLCASSLWDSGGNEQFFGPGTRLTVL.

In its sample, this clonotype was seen many times. The V call is TRBV7-9, the J call TRBJ1-1; weak D call: TRBD1 (6 bases). Deletions cut 5 bases from V and 3 bases from J, with 10 bases between. The CDR3 spans 13 residues. Germline assignment: CDR1 SEHNR and CDR2 FQNEAQ (reference sequence). For the CDR3, the DNA is TGTGCCAGCAGCCCAGGGGTTGACACTGAAGCTTTCTTT. Amino acids: CASSPGVDTEAFF. Based on the CDR3 plus reference TRBV7-9 and TRBJ1-1, the full variable domain is DTGVSQNPRHKITKRGQNVTFRCDPISEHNRLYWYRQTLGQGPEFLTYFQNEAQLEKSRLLSDRFSAERPKGSFSTLEIQRTEQGDSAMYLCASSPGVDTEAFFGQGTRLTVV.

About this clonotype: Its ends do not fully match the called genes, so a read error is possible. This sequence joins TRBV29-1 and TRBJ2-7, with D possibly called TRBD1 or TRBD2 (5 bases each). This CDR3 spans 14 amino acids. CDR1 is SQVTM, CDR2 ANQGSEA, per germline. DNA of the CDR3: TGCAGCGTTGTAGGGACCCTTATCTCCTCCGAGCAGTACTTC. This gives the protein CSVVGTLISSEQYF.

This clonotype was detected many times. The chain is built from TRBV4-2 and TRBJ1-3, with TRBD1 as a possible D gene (5 bases). Looked up from germline, CDR1 is LGHNA and CDR2 is YNFKEQ. Trimming removed 0 bases from V and 1 base from J, with 10 bases in between. This CDR3 is 16 amino acids long. CDR3 nucleotides: TGTGCCAGCAGCCAAGAGGGTGAGGGGTCTGGAAACACCATATATTTT. This encodes CASSQEGEGSGNTIYF.

This clonotype was seen at least ten times. The chain links TRBV9 to TRBJ1-5, with D perhaps TRBD1 (5 bases). This CDR3 region has 15 residues. V lost 3 bases to trimming and J lost 2 bases, with 12 bases between them. Germline assignment: CDR1 SGDLS and CDR2 YYNGEE. The CDR3, as DNA: TGTGCCAGCAGCGGGGACCCGGGGGGCAATCAGCCCCAGCATTTT. Translating gives CASSGDPGGNQPQHF.

This clonotype occurred many times. The chain is built from TRBV20-1 and TRBJ1-6; D is unresolved. V gave up 2 bases and J gave up 0 bases, with 5 bases separating them. CDR1 is DFQATT, CDR2 SNEGSKA, per germline (reference sequence). The CDR3 runs to 14 residues. DNA of the CDR3: TGCAGTGCTAGATGGGGCTCCTATAATTCACCCCTCCACTTT. This gives the protein CSARWGSYNSPLHF.

J is TRBJ1-1 and V is TRBV29-1; D is undetermined. Looked up from germline, CDR1 is SQVTM and CDR2 is ANQGSEA. The length of the CDR3 is 13 residues. V was cut by 3 bases and J by 0 bases, with 8 bases left in between. This CDR3 reads CSVERQMNTEAFF. The DNA of the CDR3 is TGCAGCGTTGAGAGGCAGATGAACACTGAAGCTTTCTTT.

This clonotype has a handful of counts. The chain has TRBV10-3 and TRBJ1-1; D might be TRBD1 (5 bases). V was pared by 8 bases and J by 4 bases, with 11 bases between. Germline CDR1 reads ENHRY; CDR2 reads SYGVKD. The CDR3 runs 12 residues. The CDR3 bases are TGTGCCATCGGGACGGGCGGCACTGAAGCTTTCTTT. Translated: CAIGTGGTEAFF.

This clonotype occurred a few times. The chain employs TRBV6-2 or TRBV6-3 and TRBJ2-2; possibly TRBD2 for D (5 bases). V was trimmed by 2 bases and J by 5 bases, leaving 9 bases between them. Germline V CDR1 and CDR2: MNHEY, SVGEGT. CDR3 length: 14 residues. The CDR3 loop is CASSYDLATGELFF. CDR3 DNA: TGTGCCAGCAGTTACGATCTAGCAACCGGGGAGCTGTTTTTT.

The rearrangement links TRBV5-1 to TRBJ2-2; 11 bases line up with TRBD1. Unmatched junction bases numbered 3, after V lost 4 bases and J lost 4 bases. The V gene's germline CDR1 is SGHRS and CDR2 YFSETQ. The CDR3 has 15 amino acids. The CDR3 reads CASSLDRGPTGELFF. DNA for the CDR3: TGCGCCAGCAGCCTGGACAGGGGGCCCACCGGGGAGCTGTTTTTT.

This clonotype came up many times. The chain joins TRBV2 to TRBJ1-1, with unresolved D. The V and J ends lost 0 bases and 9 bases respectively, with 11 bases between them. Germline CDR1 is SNHLY and CDR2 is FYNNEI. The CDR3 contains 13 residues. The CDR3 is CASSEAPDGKAFF. In DNA, the CDR3 is TGTGCCAGCAGTGAAGCCCCTGACGGCAAAGCTTTCTTT.